This entry concerns a single T cell receptor beta chain. Its antigen remains unknown. One entry per CDR3 protein results from TCRdb running MiXCR on the 5' RACE reads. This table holds a few hundred thousand distinct CDR3 sequences, about 10% found once. Germline V gene data show CDR1 as DFQATT and CDR2 as SNEGSKA (reference sequence). The length of the CDR3 is 13 residues. V was shortened by 4 bases and J by 1 base, with 10 bases between the two germline ends. This specimen belongs to a study of T cells after yellow fever vaccination. Looking at the study overall: The authors prepared low-cell-number fractions using SMART-Seq v4 Ultra Low Input. The study, taken as a whole, reports: At 96% for CD4 and over 80% for CD8, most primary-vaccination clones showed up again after the booster.

The material sequenced was CD4+ T cells sorted from PBMCs, taken 5 days after the yellow fever booster vaccination. The rearrangement joins TRBV20-1 to TRBJ2-5; weak D call: TRBD1 (6 bases). The sequence came from a man aged 18 to 30 who received the YFV17D yellow fever vaccine. In DNA form, the CDR3 reads TGCAGTGCTACGGCCAGGGGCCAAGAGACCCAGTACTTC. Protein: CSATARGQETQYF.